A single sample gave rise to the 21 T cell receptor beta chains below, sequenced in a study of Graves' ophthalmopathy and Graves' hyperthyroidism. The TCR beta CDR3 regions underwent amplification from RNA transcripts. Following a first-round RT-PCR that used HTBI primers, a second-round multiplex PCR was carried out. One entry per CDR3 protein, called by TCRdb with MiXCR from the multiplex PCR reads. The sample contains around 1.1 million distinct CDR3 sequences, 36% of which appear only once. The sequencing sample was made of peripheral blood or thyroid tissue (not recorded which). Receptor source: an adult man with Graves' hyperthyroidism.

The sample holds many counts of this clonotype. V is TRBV12-3 or TRBV12-4 and J is TRBJ1-1; D gene ambiguous. Trimming stripped 5 bases from V and 0 bases from J, with 13 bases between. The length of the CDR3 is 15 residues. As DNA, the CDR3 is TGTGCCAGCAGTCCCGGACGGGTCATGAACACTGAAGCTTTCTTT. Translating gives CASSPGRVMNTEAFF.

In nucleotides, the CDR3 is TGTGCCAGCAGGGGACAGGGGAGTCTCGAGCAGTACTTC. It specifies CASRGQGSLEQYF. V usage is TRBV6-5 and J usage is TRBJ2-7, with 10 bases identical to TRBD1. From germline, CDR1 is MNHEY and CDR2 SVGAGI. The CDR3 totals 13 residues. Trimming cost V 6 bases and J 6 bases; bases outside gene matches: 5.

In this sample, this clonotype turned up once. Being one base from a much bigger clone, this may be a read error. V and J are TRBV7-6 and TRBJ2-2; 10 bases are shared with TRBD2. The CDR3 totals 15 residues. V shed 7 bases and J 4 bases; nucleotides not matched to a gene: 6. Germline values: CDR1 SGHVS, CDR2 FNYEAQ. CDR3 sequence (DNA): TGTGCCAGCAACGTCCTAGCGGGAGTCACCGGGGAGCTGTTTTTT. Encoded protein: CASNVLAGVTGELFF.

At least ten counts were recorded for this clonotype. The J gene is TRBJ1-4, the V gene TRBV6-5, with a tentative D call TRBD1 (5 bases). The V end was cut by 4 bases, the J end by 0 bases, with 9 bases between. The CDR3 loop spans 15 amino acids. Per the germline V gene, CDR1 is MNHEY and CDR2 is SVGAGI. In nucleotides, the CDR3 is TGTGCCAGCAGTTTTCGGGACGCAACTAATGAAAAACTGTTTTTT. Translated, it gives CASSFRDATNEKLFF.

This clonotype is a singleton in its sample. This rearrangement joins TRBV20-1 to TRBJ1-5; D gene ambiguous. Germline CDR1 DFQATT, CDR2 SNEGSKA (reference sequence). V was trimmed by 2 bases and J by 0 bases, leaving 8 bases between them. CDR3 length: 14 residues. In nucleotides, the CDR3 is TGCAGTGCTAGACAGGCTTATAGCAATCAGCCCCAGCATTTT. Translating gives CSARQAYSNQPQHF.

This clonotype has ten or more counts. The chain recombines TRBV7-2 with TRBJ2-7, with TRBD1 matching over 7 bases. Germline V lookup: CDR1 SGHTA, CDR2 FQGNSA. With V trimmed by 7 bases and J by 0 bases, 6 bases remained unmatched. This CDR3 has 14 amino acids. The CDR3 region has the DNA TGTGCCAGCACCCCGGGACAGAGCTCCTACGAGCAGTACTTC. Protein product: CASTPGQSSYEQYF. The whole variable domain, remainder taken from reference TRBV7-2 and TRBJ2-7, is GAGVSQSPSNKVTEKGKDVELRCDPISGHTALYWYRQSLGQGLEFLIYFQGNSAPDKSGLPSDRFSAERTGGSVSTLTIQRTQQEDSAVYLCASTPGQSSYEQYFGPGTRLTVT.

This clonotype occurred many times. This sequence joins TRBV19 and TRBJ1-4; no definite D call. V lost 7 bases and J lost 7, with 13 bases in between. Germline V gene data show CDR1 as LNHDA and CDR2 as SQIVND (reference sequence). The CDR3 is made up of 13 amino acids. The CDR3 nucleotides are TGTGCCAGTACAGGCATCGGTCTTGAAAAACTGTTTTTT. This encodes CASTGIGLEKLFF.

This clonotype was seen a few times. V gene TRBV6-5 combines with J gene TRBJ2-7; no reliable D call. Germline V CDR1 and CDR2: MNHEY, SVGAGI. Between the trimmed V and J ends, which lost 5 bases and 5 bases, there was a span of 16 bases. This CDR3 is built from 14 residues. DNA of the CDR3: TGTGCCAGCAGTGCCGTTGGGGTGGGAAACGAGCAGTACTTC. Its protein product is CASSAVGVGNEQYF.

This clonotype was observed a handful of times. The rearrangement joins TRBV29-1 to TRBJ1-1, with 12 positions matching TRBD1. CDR1 and CDR2 from the germline V gene are SQVTM and ANQGSEA. The CDR3 is 15 amino acids. J lost 4 bases, V lost 6 bases, and 9 bases had no gene match. The CDR3 sequence: CSVWDRGQASTEAFF. In nucleotides, the CDR3 is TGCAGCGTATGGGACAGGGGGCAAGCGAGCACTGAAGCTTTCTTT.

This clonotype occurred many times. The chain carries TRBV7-7 and TRBJ2-5, with a possible D match to TRBD2 (6 bases). From germline, CDR1 is SSHAT and CDR2 FNYEAQ (reference sequence). The CDR3 extends over 13 amino acids. V was trimmed by 1 base and J by 6 bases, leaving 9 bases between them. The CDR3 DNA is TGTGCCAGCAGCTTAGGGGGCGGGAAGACCCAGTACTTC. It translates to CASSLGGGKTQYF.

Ten or more counts support this clonotype. The CDR3 region is CSATRVDSPLHF. The CDR3 nucleotides read TGCAGTGCTACCAGGGTCGATTCACCCCTCCACTTT. This chain joins TRBV20-1 and TRBJ1-6; tentatively, D is TRBD1 (5 bases). The germline gives CDR1 DFQATT, CDR2 SNEGSKA (reference sequence). Trimming stripped 4 bases from V and 8 bases from J, with 9 bases between. CDR3 length: 12 amino acids.

The table lists this clonotype with a few counts. The CDR3 region is CASSLGVRGGPDEQYF. CDR3 nucleotide sequence: TGTGCCAGCAGCTTGGGGGTCAGGGGGGGTCCGGACGAGCAGTACTTC. The chain couples TRBV5-6 to TRBJ2-7; the D gene could be TRBD1 or TRBD2 (7 bases each). This CDR3 contains 16 residues. Germline V gives CDR1 SGHDT, CDR2 YYEEEE. The germline V and J ends were trimmed by 0 bases and 5 bases, with 18 bases remaining between them.

Ten or more counts support this clonotype. The chain has TRBV15 and TRBJ2-2; D is possibly TRBD1 (5 bases). Germline assignment: CDR1 LNHNV and CDR2 YYDKDF (reference sequence). The CDR3 has 17 residues. Trimming removed 0 bases at V and 2 bases at J, with 13 bases between. DNA of the CDR3: TGTGCCACCAGCAGAGACAGGGTAGTCCTCAACACCGGGGAGCTGTTTTTT. Its translation is CATSRDRVVLNTGELFF. Together with reference TRBV15 and TRBJ2-2, the CDR3 gives the full variable domain: DAMVIQNPRYQVTQFGKPVTLSCSQTLNHNVMYWYQQKSSQAPKLLFHYYDKDFNNEADTPDNFQSRRPNTSFCFLDIRSPGLGDTAMYLCATSRDRVVLNTGELFFGEGSRLTVL.

This clonotype was detected a few times. The chain employs TRBV20-1 and TRBJ2-7, with a weak D call TRBD1 (6 bases). This CDR3 spans 14 amino acids. With 6 bases removed from V and 2 bases from J, the gap between germline ends came to 17 bases. Germline V lookup: CDR1 DFQATT, CDR2 SNEGSKA (reference sequence). CDR3 amino acids: CSAQGIEKTYEQYF. In nucleotides, the CDR3 is TGCAGTGCCCAGGGGATTGAGAAGACCTACGAGCAGTACTTC.

At least ten counts were recorded for this clonotype. The chain is built from TRBV5-8 and TRBJ1-1, with unresolved D. V lost 5 bases and J lost 1, with 12 bases in between. Germline assignment: CDR1 SGHTS and CDR2 YDEGEE. This CDR3 has 14 residues. DNA for the CDR3: TGTGCCAGCAGGGACTGGATAACGAACACTGAAGCTTTCTTT. Its translation is CASRDWITNTEAFF.

This clonotype was observed many times. DNA for the CDR3: TGCAGTGCTAGTGGCGTAGACTCCTACGAGCAGTACTTC. Its protein is CSASGVDSYEQYF. The V call is TRBV20-1, the J call TRBJ2-7; D is uncertain. Germline CDR1 is DFQATT and CDR2 is SNEGSKA (reference sequence). CDR3 length: 13 residues. V shed 3 bases and J shed 0 bases, with 9 bases lying between them.

This chain joins TRBV3-1 and TRBJ1-2; D uncertain. Germline CDR1 and CDR2: LGHDT and YNNKEL (reference sequence). There are 16 residues in the CDR3. The V gene lost 2 bases and the J gene lost 6 bases, with 19 bases spanning the gap. CDR3 DNA sequence: TGTGCCAGCAGCCAATACGAACAGATTATGTCGGATGGCTACACCTTC. Translating gives CASSQYEQIMSDGYTF.

This clonotype was seen ten or more times. V and J are TRBV29-1 and TRBJ2-7; no firm D call. The CDR3 totals 12 residues. Trimming took off 4 bases at V and 2 bases at J, with 9 bases between the two ends. Germline CDR1 is SQVTM and CDR2 is ANQGSEA. For the CDR3, the DNA is TGCAGCGTTGGGGCCGGAGCCTACGAGCAGTACTTC. Its translation is CSVGAGAYEQYF.

This clonotype has only a few counts. An end of the junction does not agree with germline; a read error may underlie this. The rearrangement links TRBV7-8 to TRBJ1-5; maybe TRBD1 (5 bases). The germline V gene encodes CDR1 SGHVS and CDR2 FQNEAQ. The CDR3 covers 14 residues. The CDR3 loop reads CVSSFGGSNQPQHF. In DNA, the CDR3 is TGTGTCAGCAGCTTTGGGGGTAGCAATCAGCCCCAGCATTTT. The full variable domain, its missing parts supplied by reference TRBV7-8 and TRBJ1-5, is GAGVSQSPRYKVAKRGQDVALRCDPISGHVSLFWYQQALGQGPEFLTYFQNEAQLDKSGLPSDRFFAERPEGSVSTLKIQRTQQEDSAVYLCVSSFGGSNQPQHFGDGTRLSIL.

This clonotype was counted between two and nine times. The chain carries TRBV6-6 and TRBJ1-2; D remains unclear. The V gene's germline CDR1 is MNHNY and CDR2 SVGAGI (reference sequence). V was shortened by 7 bases and J by 4 bases, with 13 bases between the two germline ends. The CDR3 has 13 amino acids. The CDR3 loop is CASTDEYGYGYTF. The CDR3 coding sequence is TGTGCCAGCACCGATGAATACGGCTATGGCTACACCTTC.

There are many counts of this clonotype. The rearrangement uses TRBV7-2 and TRBJ1-5; 8 bases are a match to TRBD1. Germline CDR1 and CDR2: SGHTA and FQGNSA. Trimming cost V 0 bases and J 7 bases; bases outside gene matches: 8. This CDR3 comprises 16 residues. In DNA form, the CDR3 reads TGTGCCAGCAGCTTAGCGAGGGTCAGGGGGCGACAGCCCCAGCATTTT. The encoded protein is CASSLARVRGRQPQHF.